The source of this T cell receptor beta chain is a study of CD8 T cells in ankylosing spondylitis. Trimming shortened V by 3 bases and J by 5 bases, and 8 bases separated the two germline ends. The CDR3 sequence is 12 residues long. The V gene's germline CDR1 is SNHLY and CDR2 FYNNEI. This clonotype was found a few times. The antigen is unknown. Whole-study results and caveats: A TCR beta motif of 7 to 9 highly homologous variants seemed to mark ankylosing spondylitis blood.

TCRdb called the 5' RACE reads again in MiXCR, with one record for every CDR3 protein. This sample carries 100,000 or so distinct CDR3 sequences, roughly 9% of them seen once, and the ten largest clones take approximately 30%. Sequencing was done on a sample of blood, either unsorted or a sorted T cell fraction (not recorded which). The chain uses TRBV2 and TRBJ2-7, with a weak D call TRBD2 (6 bases). This receptor was taken from a male donor with ankylosing spondylitis. CDR3 bases: TGTGCCAGCAGTGACCCTAGCGACGAGCAGTACTTC. This translates into CASSDPSDEQYF.